The TCR beta chain under discussion was sequenced for a study of T cells in Graves' hyperthyroidism and ophthalmopathy. Study details: Staff took peripheral blood when the initial diagnosis was made, before any treatment began.

Amplified TCR beta CDR3 regions came from RNA transcripts. The HTBI primer set was used in a first-round RT-PCR of the TCR CDR3. TCRdb reprocessed the multiplex PCR reads via MiXCR and lists one record per CDR3 protein. In the table there are some 600,000 distinct CDR3 sequences, approximately 15% of which are singletons. The CDR3 contains 15 residues. The germline CDR1 and CDR2 sequences are SGHDN and FVKESK. Between the trimmed V and J ends, which lost 2 bases and 1 base, there was a span of 9 bases. There are a few counts of this clonotype. Sequencing input: blood. This clonotype was obtained from a woman in her twenties or thirties with Graves' hyperthyroidism that later progressed to Graves' ophthalmopathy. The rearrangement joins TRBV14 to TRBJ1-3; weak D call: TRBD1 (5 bases). The CDR3 region is CASSQQGTSGNTIYF. The CDR3 region has the DNA TGTGCCAGCAGCCAACAGGGCACTTCTGGAAACACCATATATTTT. The full variable domain, its missing parts supplied by reference TRBV14 and TRBJ1-3, is EAGVTQFPSHSVIEKGQTVTLRCDPISGHDNLYWYRRVMGKEIKFLLHFVKESKQDESGMPNNRFLAERTGGTYSTLKVQPAELEDSGVYFCASSQQGTSGNTIYFGEGSWLTVV.